This T cell receptor beta chain comes out of a study of CD4 and CD8 cells across lung adenocarcinoma regions. Donors had localized lung adenocarcinoma, a non-small cell lung cancer. Via MiXCR, TCRdb re-called the PCR reads, giving one row per CDR3 protein. Of roughly 2,900 distinct CDR3 sequences listed, 35% to 60% are singletons. This clonotype is termed medium-sized. The sequenced material came from CD8+ T cells from the center of a lung tumor. The receptor comes from a male donor with lung adenocarcinoma. The CD4 and CD8 labels of this study may be unreliable.

In DNA, the CDR3 is TGTGCCAGCACCCTCAACACCGGGGAGCTGTTTTTT. Its translation is CASTLNTGELFF. The chain links TRBV6-5 to TRBJ2-2; the D is unclear. Trimming left V 7 bases short and J 2 bases short, with 5 bases between. This CDR3 is built from 12 residues. Germline CDR1 is MNHEY and CDR2 is SVGAGI.